This T cell receptor beta chain derives from a study of tumor and adjacent non-tumor tissue in lung cancer. TCRbeta libraries were built with three rounds of nested PCR, modified from ARM-PCR. TCRdb redid the calling of the multiplex PCR reads with MiXCR, one entry per CDR3 protein. The profile covers about 85,000 distinct CDR3 sequences, with roughly two thirds appearing a single time and approximately 15% taken by the ten largest. No cell sorting was done before RNA was extracted from the tissue. Newly diagnosed lung cancer patients had thoracic surgery in China, August–late 2014, without prior chemotherapy. CDR3 length: 15 residues. V shed 1 base and J 6 bases; nucleotides not matched to a gene: 7. Germline V lookup: CDR1 SEHNR, CDR2 FQNEAQ (reference sequence).

The sequenced sample consisted of lung tumor tissue. V is TRBV7-9 and J is TRBJ1-2; 8 bases are a match to TRBD1. The clonotype comes from a man in his 70s with non-small cell lung cancer. CDR3 sequence (DNA): TGTGCCAGCAGCTTAGGACAGGGGACGAACAATGGCTACACCTTC. Its protein is CASSLGQGTNNGYTF.